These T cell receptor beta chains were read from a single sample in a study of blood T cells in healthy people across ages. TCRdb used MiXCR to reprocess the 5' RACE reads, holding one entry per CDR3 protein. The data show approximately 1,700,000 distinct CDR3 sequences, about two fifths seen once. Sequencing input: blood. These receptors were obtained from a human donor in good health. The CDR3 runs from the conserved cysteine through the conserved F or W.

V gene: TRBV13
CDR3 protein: CASSITGTSGYEQYF

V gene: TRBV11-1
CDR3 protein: CASSSQGASKGGAFF

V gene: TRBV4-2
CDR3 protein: CASSLAGEADEQYF

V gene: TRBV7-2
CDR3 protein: CASSLNGLAERPYEQYF

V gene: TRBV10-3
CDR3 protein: CAIRDGPFHEQYF

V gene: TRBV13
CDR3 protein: CASSLQLGAKNIQYF

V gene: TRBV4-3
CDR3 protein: CASSQDYQGVKSEQYF

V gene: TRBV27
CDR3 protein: CASSLSGLSSYEQYF

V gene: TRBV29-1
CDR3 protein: CSVSSGTASYEQYF

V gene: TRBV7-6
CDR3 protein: CASSRGSGFEAFF

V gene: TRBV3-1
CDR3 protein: CASSRLTVTEAFF

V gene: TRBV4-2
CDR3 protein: CASSPRNPFSSYGYTF

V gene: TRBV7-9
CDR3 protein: CASRAGIPNTEAFF

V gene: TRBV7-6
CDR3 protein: CASSLGSLSDQPQHF

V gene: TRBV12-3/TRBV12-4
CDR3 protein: CASSLELGQVNGYTF

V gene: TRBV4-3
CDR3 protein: CASSHLDGTQYF

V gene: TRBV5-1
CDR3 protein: CASSLTLPGLQLWEQYF

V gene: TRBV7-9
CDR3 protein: CASSRDPGQNTEAFF

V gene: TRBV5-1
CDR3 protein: CASTPTAGANVLTF

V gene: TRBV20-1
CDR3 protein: CSATTNRGGNEQFF

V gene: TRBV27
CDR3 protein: CASSLRMTGNTEAFF

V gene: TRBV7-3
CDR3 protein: CASSLTPSPMQYF

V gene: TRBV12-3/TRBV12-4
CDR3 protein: CASSTGRGLAGELFF

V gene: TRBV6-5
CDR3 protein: CASSYSLATDTQYF

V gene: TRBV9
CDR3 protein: CASSYWDSPPSDYGYTF

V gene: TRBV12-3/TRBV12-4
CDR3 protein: CASRQNRGLNTEAFF

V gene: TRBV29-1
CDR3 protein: CSASGADNEKLFF

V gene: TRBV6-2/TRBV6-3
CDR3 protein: CASRQLADQETQYF

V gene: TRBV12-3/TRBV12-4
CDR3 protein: CASRLIRDGQGSYEQYF

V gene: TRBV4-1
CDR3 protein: CASSQVSTGNQPQHF

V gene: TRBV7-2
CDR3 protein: CASSLMRSFGDTQYF

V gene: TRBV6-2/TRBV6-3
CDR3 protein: CASSRSVRGNTEAFF

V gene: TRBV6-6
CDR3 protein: CASSYSAERQPQHF

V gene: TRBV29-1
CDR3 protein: CSVESRSSYNEQFF